Presented here are 14 T cell receptor beta chains from one specimen sequenced in a study of blood T cell repertoires in COVID-19. TCRdb keeps only in-frame clones here, not all; method: immunoSEQ multiplex PCR. This sample has 360,000 or so clones; around 83% occur once, and the top ten carry approximately 5.4%. The sequenced material came from PBMCs or T cells enriched from blood (not recorded which). Receptors were obtained from a woman between 45 and 60 years old who had recovered from COVID-19.

V usage is TRBV21-1 and J usage is TRBJ2-7; the table's D call of TRBD1 was not tested on the DNA. TRBV21-1 is labeled a pseudogene. The CDR3 consists of 13 residues. CDR3 DNA: TGTGCCAGCAGCCTATTACAGGGTGGCGAGCAGTACTTC. It is translated as CASSLLQGGEQYF.

This sequence joins TRBV30 and TRBJ1-2; D gene ambiguous. Per germline, CDR1 GTSNPN and CDR2 SVGIG (reference sequence). Trimming took 3 bases from V and 3 from J, leaving 11 bases between them. CDR3 length equals 13 residues. The CDR3 loop is CAWRQSLDYGYTF. For the CDR3, the DNA is TGTGCCTGGAGACAGAGTCTGGACTATGGCTACACCTTC.

The chain carries TRBV25-1 and TRBJ1-2; D is unclear. Germline V lookup: CDR1 MGHDK, CDR2 SYGVNS. The V and J ends lost 7 bases and 8 bases respectively, with 17 bases between them. The CDR3 runs to 13 residues. CDR3 sequence: CASTPGGFSGYTF. As DNA, the CDR3 is TGTGCCAGCACGCCAGGAGGTTTCTCGGGCTACACCTTC.

The chain is built from TRBV12-3 or TRBV12-4 and TRBJ2-7; perhaps TRBD2 as D (5 bases). Between the trimmed V and J ends, which lost 3 bases and 7 bases, there was a span of 13 bases. This CDR3 is 13 amino acids long. The CDR3 coding sequence is TGTGCCAGCAGTTTGAGGGTAGGCGGTGAGCAGTACTTC. It yields the protein CASSLRVGGEQYF.

This chain connects TRBV9 to TRBJ2-2, with 12 bases lining up with TRBD2. Per germline, CDR1 SGDLS and CDR2 YYNGEE. This CDR3 spans 20 amino acids. Trimming removed 0 bases from V and 0 bases from J; junction bases left unmatched: 9. Written as DNA, the CDR3 is TGTGCCAGCAGCGTAGTCCCTAGCGGGGGGGTTCGTCCGAACACCGGGGAGCTGTTTTTT. This encodes CASSVVPSGGVRPNTGELFF.

The table lists this clone with a count of one. The V gene is TRBV6-5, the J gene TRBJ2-1, with 8 bases matching TRBD2. CDR3 length equals 14 residues. Germline V gives CDR1 MNHEY, CDR2 SVGAGI. With 7 bases clipped from V and 7 bases from J, the junction kept 9 bases outside the gene matches. Written as DNA, the CDR3 is TGTGCCAGCAATTTTCCGGGACTAGGTAATGAGCAGTTCTTC. Translation gives CASNFPGLGNEQFF.

The chain is built from TRBV5-1 and TRBJ2-1; 9 nucleotides align to TRBD2. Germline CDR1 SGHRS, CDR2 YFSETQ. This CDR3 spans 14 amino acids. The junction had 4 bases not matched to a gene; V was cut back by 3 bases and J by 6 bases. The CDR3: CASSSGTSFNEQFF. CDR3 sequence (DNA): TGCGCCAGCAGCTCCGGGACTAGCTTCAATGAGCAGTTCTTC.

The CDR3 reads CASSLRQGNSPLHF. The CDR3 nucleotides are TGTGCCAGCAGCTTAAGGCAGGGGAATTCACCCCTCCACTTT. This chain joins TRBV7-2 and TRBJ1-6; D is possibly TRBD1 (6 bases). The CDR3 sequence is 14 residues long. Trimming removed 2 bases at V and 7 bases at J, with 9 bases between. The germline V gene encodes CDR1 SGHTA and CDR2 FQGNSA.

The rearrangement joins TRBV28 to TRBJ1-6; possible D gene TRBD1, 6 bases. CDR1 is MDHEN, CDR2 SYDVKM, per germline. The CDR3 has 14 residues. V was shortened by 8 bases and J by 7 bases, with 15 bases between the two germline ends. Here the CDR3 DNA reads TGTGCCAGCCAGAAAAGGCAGGGGAATTCACCCCTCCACTTT. Amino acid sequence: CASQKRQGNSPLHF.

This chain uses TRBV6-5 with TRBJ1-3; the D gene is possibly TRBD1 (6 bases). Germline-derived CDR1 and CDR2 are MNHEY and SVGAGI. V lost 0 bases and J lost 4, with 10 bases in between. The CDR3 is made up of 15 amino acids. CDR3 residues: CASSYSGTPGNTIYF. CDR3 DNA: TGTGCCAGCAGTTACTCCGGGACACCAGGAAACACCATATATTTT.

This chain connects TRBV6-2 or TRBV6-3 to TRBJ1-6, with D possibly being TRBD1 (6 bases). The CDR3 covers 20 residues. Germline V gene data show CDR1 as MNHEY and CDR2 as SVGEGT. Trimming shortened V by 2 bases and J by 4 bases, and 24 bases separated the two germline ends. The CDR3 DNA sequence: TGTGCCAGCAGTTACCGGCCCCCGAAAAACAGGGATGGATATAATTCACCCCTCCACTTT. Amino acid sequence: CASSYRPPKNRDGYNSPLHF.

J is TRBJ2-3 and V is TRBV5-4; D is unclear. CDR1 and CDR2 from the germline V gene are SGHNT and YYREEE (reference sequence). CDR3 length: 15 amino acids. V was clipped by 1 base and J by 2 bases, with 11 bases between them. This CDR3 is CASSLSGAFTDTQYF. The CDR3 DNA follows: TGTGCCAGCAGCTTGAGTGGAGCCTTCACAGATACGCAGTATTTT.

The chain is built from TRBV3-1 (or the pseudogene TRBV3-2) and TRBJ2-7; possible D gene TRBD2, 6 bases. Trimming shortened V by 4 bases and J by 0 bases, and 22 bases separated the two germline ends. Germline values: CDR1 LGHDT, CDR2 YNNKEL (reference sequence). CDR3 length equals 18 residues. CDR3 DNA sequence: TGTGCCAGCAGCCCCCCTCCACTCTCGGGGGAAAACTCCTACGAGCAGTACTTC. Its translation is CASSPPPLSGENSYEQYF.

The chain is built from TRBV4-1 and TRBJ1-2; possibly TRBD1 for D (5 bases). This CDR3 comprises 16 residues. The V and J ends lost 0 bases and 4 bases respectively, with 15 bases between them. Looked up from germline, CDR1 is MGHRA and CDR2 is YSYEKL. CDR3 coding DNA: TGCGCCAGCAGCCAAGAGGGGCAGGCGAGAAGCTATGGCTACACCTTC. Translated, it gives CASSQEGQARSYGYTF.